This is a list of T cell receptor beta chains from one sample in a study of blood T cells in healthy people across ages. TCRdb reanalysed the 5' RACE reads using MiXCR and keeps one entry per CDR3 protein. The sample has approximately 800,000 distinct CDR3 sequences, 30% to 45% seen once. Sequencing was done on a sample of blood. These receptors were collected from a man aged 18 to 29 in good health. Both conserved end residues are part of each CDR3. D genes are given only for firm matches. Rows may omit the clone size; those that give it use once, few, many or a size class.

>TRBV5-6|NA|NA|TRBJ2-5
CASSVEVRKETQYF
TGTGCCAGCAGCGTGGAGGTTAGGAAAGAGACCCAGTACTTC
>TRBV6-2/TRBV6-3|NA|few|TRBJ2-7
CASSDSGPYEQYF
TGTGCCAGCAGTGATAGCGGACCATACGAGCAGTACTTC
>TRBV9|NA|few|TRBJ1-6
CASSVYGSPLHF
TGTGCCAGCAGCGTTTATGGTTCACCCCTCCACTTT
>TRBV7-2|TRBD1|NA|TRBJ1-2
CASNRGQSANYGYTF
TGTGCCAGCAACCGGGGACAGTCAGCTAACTATGGCTACACCTTC
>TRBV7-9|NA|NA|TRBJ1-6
CANSPEYGGRTSPLHF
TGTGCCAACAGCCCTGAGTACGGGGGACGCACTTCACCCCTCCACTTT
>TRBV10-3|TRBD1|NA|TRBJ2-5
CATPADRRGETQYF
TGTGCCACTCCAGCGGACAGGCGAGGAGAGACCCAGTACTTC
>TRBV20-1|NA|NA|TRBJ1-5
CSASGRDNSNQPQHF
TGCAGTGCTAGCGGCAGGGATAATAGCAATCAGCCCCAGCATTTT
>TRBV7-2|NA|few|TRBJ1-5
CASSYDSVNQPQHF
TGTGCCAGCAGCTACGACAGTGTCAATCAGCCCCAGCATTTT
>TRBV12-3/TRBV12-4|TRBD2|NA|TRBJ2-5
CASRRTSGGETQYF
TGTGCCAGCAGGCGGACTAGCGGGGGAGAGACCCAGTACTTC
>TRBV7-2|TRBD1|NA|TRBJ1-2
CASSYRDRDRAGYTF
TGTGCCAGCAGCTACCGGGACAGGGATCGGGCTGGCTACACCTTC
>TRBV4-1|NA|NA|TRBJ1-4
CASSDNSGTRDEKLFF
TGCGCCAGCAGTGACAATTCCGGGACACGGGATGAAAAACTGTTTTTT
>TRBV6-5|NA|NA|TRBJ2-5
CASSYSITDTQETQYF
TGTGCCAGCAGTTACTCGATAACAGACACCCAAGAGACCCAGTACTTC
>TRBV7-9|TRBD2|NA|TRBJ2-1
CASSQSGGGANEQFF
TGTGCCAGCAGCCAAAGCGGGGGGGGGGCCAATGAGCAGTTCTTC
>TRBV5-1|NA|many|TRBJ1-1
CASSLGMNTEAFF
TGCGCCAGCAGCTTGGGGATGAACACTGAAGCTTTCTTT
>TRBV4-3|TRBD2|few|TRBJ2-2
CASSQVGASGSGELFF
TGCGCCAGCAGCCAAGTCGGGGCTAGCGGGTCCGGGGAGCTGTTTTTT
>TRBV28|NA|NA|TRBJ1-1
CASSFNRGQTEAFF
TGTGCCAGCAGTTTTAATCGGGGTCAAACTGAAGCTTTCTTT
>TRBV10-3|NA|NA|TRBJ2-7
CAISDLQSGGSPNEQYF
TGTGCCATCAGTGACCTACAGAGCGGTGGATCACCCAATGAGCAGTACTTC
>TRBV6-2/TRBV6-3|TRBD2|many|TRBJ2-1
CASSFPGGNYNEQFF
TGTGCCAGCAGCTTTCCGGGGGGGAATTACAATGAGCAGTTCTTC
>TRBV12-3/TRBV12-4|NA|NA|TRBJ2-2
CASSFRGTGELFF
TGTGCCAGCAGTTTCAGGGGTACCGGGGAGCTGTTTTTT
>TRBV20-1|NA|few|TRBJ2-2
CSARVAGGSNTGELFF
TGCAGTGCTAGGGTTGCGGGTGGATCGAACACCGGGGAGCTGTTTTTT
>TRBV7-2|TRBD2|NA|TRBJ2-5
CASSASSGLNNEQYF
TGTGCCAGCAGCGCCTCTAGCGGACTTAACAATGAGCAGTACTTC
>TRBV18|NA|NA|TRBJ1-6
CASSQLDNSPLHF
TGTGCCAGCTCTCAACTGGATAATTCACCCCTCCACTTT
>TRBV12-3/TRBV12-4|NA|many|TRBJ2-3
CASSSWGRTDTQYF
TGTGCCAGCAGTTCGTGGGGGCGCACAGATACGCAGTATTTT
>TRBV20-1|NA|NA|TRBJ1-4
CSARGPKLFF
TGCAGTGCTAGGGGCCCGAAACTGTTTTTT
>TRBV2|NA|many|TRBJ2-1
CASSEGRANEQFF
TGTGCCAGCAGTGAAGGAAGGGCCAATGAGCAGTTCTTC
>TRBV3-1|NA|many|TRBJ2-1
CASSQDRRGSSYNEQFF
TGTGCCAGCAGCCAAGATCGGCGGGGTAGCTCCTACAATGAGCAGTTCTTC
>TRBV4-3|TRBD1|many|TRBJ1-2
CASSRDRGGYTF
TGCGCCAGCAGCAGGGACAGGGGTGGCTACACCTTC
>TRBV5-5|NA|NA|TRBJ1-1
CASSFKENTEAFF
TGTGCCAGCAGCTTTAAAGAGAACACTGAAGCTTTCTTT
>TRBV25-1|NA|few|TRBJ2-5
CASSEGLNGAQYF
TGTGCCAGCAGTGAAGGCTTAAACGGGGCCCAGTACTTC
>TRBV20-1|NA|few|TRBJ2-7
CSAGSRVDEQYF
TGCAGTGCGGGTTCCAGGGTCGACGAGCAGTACTTC
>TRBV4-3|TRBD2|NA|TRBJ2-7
CASSPVVAGDYEQYF
TGCGCCAGCAGCCCGGTCGTCGCGGGGGACTACGAGCAGTACTTC
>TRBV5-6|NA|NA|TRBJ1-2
CASSLKRSSGYTF
TGTGCCAGCAGCTTGAAACGCTCATCGGGCTACACCTTC
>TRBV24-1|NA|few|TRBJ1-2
CATSESAFYGYTF
TGTGCCACCAGCGAGTCGGCTTTCTATGGCTACACCTTC
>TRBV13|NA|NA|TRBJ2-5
CASSLPGLLQETQYF
TGTGCCAGCAGTCTCCCGGGCCTTCTCCAAGAGACCCAGTACTTC
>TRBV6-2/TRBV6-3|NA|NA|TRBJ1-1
CASSAASGNTEAFF
TGTGCCAGCAGCGCGGCGTCGGGGAACACTGAAGCTTTCTTT
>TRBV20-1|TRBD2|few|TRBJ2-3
CSARPGLAVYTDTQYF
TGCAGTGCTAGACCCGGACTAGCGGTTTACACAGATACGCAGTATTTT
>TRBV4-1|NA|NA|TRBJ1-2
CASSQGAQVYYGYTF
TGCGCCAGCAGCCAAGGTGCCCAGGTTTACTATGGCTACACCTTC
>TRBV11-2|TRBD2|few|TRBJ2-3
CASSLMTGVAGAPGDTDTQYF
TGTGCCAGCAGCCTAATGACCGGAGTAGCGGGAGCCCCCGGTGACACAGATACGCAGTATTTT
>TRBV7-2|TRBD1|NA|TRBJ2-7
CASSLTADRGLYEQYF
TGTGCCAGCAGTCTGACCGCGGACAGGGGGCTTTACGAGCAGTACTTC
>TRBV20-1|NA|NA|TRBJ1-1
CSARDRRGHTEAFF
TGCAGTGCTAGAGATCGCAGGGGCCACACTGAAGCTTTCTTT
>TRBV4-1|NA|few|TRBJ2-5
CASSQPGWETQYF
TGCGCCAGCAGCCAACCGGGATGGGAGACCCAGTACTTC
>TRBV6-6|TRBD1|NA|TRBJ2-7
CASSSGDRVLCEQYF
TGTGCCAGCAGTTCGGGGGACAGGGTTCTGTGCGAGCAGTACTTC
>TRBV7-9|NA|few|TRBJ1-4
CASSRTMQSNEKLFF
TGTGCCAGCAGCCGGACTATGCAGTCTAATGAAAAACTGTTTTTT
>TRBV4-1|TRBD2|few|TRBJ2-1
CASSQKKTSGVSYNEQFF
TGCGCCAGCAGCCAAAAGAAGACTAGCGGGGTTTCCTACAATGAGCAGTTCTTC
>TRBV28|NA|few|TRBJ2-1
CASSPQGLHNEQFF
TGTGCCAGCAGTCCCCAGGGTTTGCACAATGAGCAGTTCTTC
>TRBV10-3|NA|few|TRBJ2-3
CAISDATADTQYF
TGTGCCATCAGTGATGCGACCGCAGATACGCAGTATTTT
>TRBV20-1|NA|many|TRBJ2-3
CSAHEQYTDTQYF
TGCAGTGCGCACGAACAGTACACAGATACGCAGTATTTT
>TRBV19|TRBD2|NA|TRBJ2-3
CASSHGTSGVTDTQYF
TGTGCCAGTAGTCACGGGACTAGCGGGGTCACAGATACGCAGTATTTT
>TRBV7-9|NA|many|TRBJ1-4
CASSLRTANEKLFF
TGTGCCAGCAGCTTAAGGACAGCTAATGAAAAACTGTTTTTT
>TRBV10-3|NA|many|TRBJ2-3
CAISQPTGGTDTQYF
TGTGCCATCAGCCAACCAACGGGGGGCACAGATACGCAGTATTTT
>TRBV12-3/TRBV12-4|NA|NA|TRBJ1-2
CASSVQGRYGYTF
TGTGCCAGCAGTGTGCAGGGGAGGTATGGCTACACCTTC